The clone carrying this T cell receptor beta chain was recorded many times. Its antigen is not identified. Building of the TCR beta libraries involved iRepertoire HTBI primers and Arm-PCR of CDR3 regions. Per the authors' pipeline: Gene usage covered approximately 60 TRBV and about 15 TRBJ segments. TCRdb passed the multiplex PCR reads through MiXCR, listing each CDR3 protein once. The V and J calls, along with clone size, are taken from TCRdb and not from the paper's own processing. The data contain 200,000 to 250,000 distinct CDR3 sequences, 20% to 25% of them singletons. This sample is part of a study of regulatory T cells in long-lasting Graves disease. Study background: The antithyroid drugs taken by newly diagnosed Graves' patients had been used for under 3 months.

With V trimmed by 3 bases and J by 2 bases, 4 bases remained unmatched. Germline lookup yields CDR1 DFQATT and CDR2 SNEGSKA (reference sequence). The CDR3 sequence is 14 residues long. Study-wide results and limits: More public clonotypes were shared by persistent patients (2,741) than by new patients (around 990).

Regarding time point: newly diagnosed GD, antithyroid drugs for less than 3 months. RNA isolated from PBMCs was used to make the TCR library. Patient provenance is recorded as an endocrinology department in Xi'an, China. The chain uses TRBV20-1 and TRBJ2-1; 7 nucleotides match TRBD1. The specimen comprised peripheral blood mononuclear cells (PBMCs), sampled at new diagnosis, from a patient treated with antithyroid drugs. The source is a female donor with Graves disease. In nucleotides, the CDR3 is TGCAGTGCTAGGGGACAGCGCACCTACAATGAGCAGTTCTTC. This codes for CSARGQRTYNEQFF.